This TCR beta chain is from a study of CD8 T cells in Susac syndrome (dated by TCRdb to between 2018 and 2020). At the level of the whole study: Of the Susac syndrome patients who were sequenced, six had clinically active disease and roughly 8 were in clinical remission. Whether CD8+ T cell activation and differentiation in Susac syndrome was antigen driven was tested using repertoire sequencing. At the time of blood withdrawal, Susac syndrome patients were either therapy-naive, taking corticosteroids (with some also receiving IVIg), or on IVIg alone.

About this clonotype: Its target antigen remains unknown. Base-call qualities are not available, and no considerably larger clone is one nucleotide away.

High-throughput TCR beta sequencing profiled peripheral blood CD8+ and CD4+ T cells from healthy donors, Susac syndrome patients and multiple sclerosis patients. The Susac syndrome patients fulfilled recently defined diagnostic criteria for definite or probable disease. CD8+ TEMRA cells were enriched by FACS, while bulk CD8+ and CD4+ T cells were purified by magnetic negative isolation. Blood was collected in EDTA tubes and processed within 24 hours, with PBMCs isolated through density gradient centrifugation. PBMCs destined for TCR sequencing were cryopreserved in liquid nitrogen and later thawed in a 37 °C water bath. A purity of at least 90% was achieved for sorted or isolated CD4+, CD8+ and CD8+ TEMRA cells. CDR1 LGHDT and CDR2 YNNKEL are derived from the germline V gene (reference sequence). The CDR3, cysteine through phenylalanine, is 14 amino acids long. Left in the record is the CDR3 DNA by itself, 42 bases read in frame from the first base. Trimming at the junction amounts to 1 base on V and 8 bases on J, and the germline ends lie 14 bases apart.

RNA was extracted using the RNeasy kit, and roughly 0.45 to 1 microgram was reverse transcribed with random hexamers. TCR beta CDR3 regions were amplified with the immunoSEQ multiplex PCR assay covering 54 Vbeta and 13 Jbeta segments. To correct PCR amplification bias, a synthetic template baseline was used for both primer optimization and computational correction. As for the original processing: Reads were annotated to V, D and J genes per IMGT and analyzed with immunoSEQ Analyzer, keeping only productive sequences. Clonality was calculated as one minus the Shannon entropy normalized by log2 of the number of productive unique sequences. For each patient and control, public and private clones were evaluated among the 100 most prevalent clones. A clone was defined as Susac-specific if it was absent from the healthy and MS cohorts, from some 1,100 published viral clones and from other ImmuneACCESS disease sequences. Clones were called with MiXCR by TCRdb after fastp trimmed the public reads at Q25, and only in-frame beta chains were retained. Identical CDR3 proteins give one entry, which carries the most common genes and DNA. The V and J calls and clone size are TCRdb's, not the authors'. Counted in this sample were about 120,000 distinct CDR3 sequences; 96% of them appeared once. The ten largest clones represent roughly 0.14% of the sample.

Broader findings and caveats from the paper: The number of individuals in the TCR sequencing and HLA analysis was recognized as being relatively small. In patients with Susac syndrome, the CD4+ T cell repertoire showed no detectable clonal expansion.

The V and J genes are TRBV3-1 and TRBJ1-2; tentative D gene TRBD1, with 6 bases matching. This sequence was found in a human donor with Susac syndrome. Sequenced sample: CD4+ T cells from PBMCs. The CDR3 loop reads CASSQGTGHSGYTF. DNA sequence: TGTGCCAGCAGCCAAGGAACGGGACATTCGGGCTACACCTTC. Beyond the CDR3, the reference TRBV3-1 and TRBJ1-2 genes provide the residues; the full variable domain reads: DTAVSQTPKYLVTQMGNDKSIKCEQNLGHDTMYWYKQDSKKFLKIMFSYNNKELIINETVPNRFSPKSPDKAHLNLHINSLELGDSAVYFCASSQGTGHSGYTFGSGTRLTVV.